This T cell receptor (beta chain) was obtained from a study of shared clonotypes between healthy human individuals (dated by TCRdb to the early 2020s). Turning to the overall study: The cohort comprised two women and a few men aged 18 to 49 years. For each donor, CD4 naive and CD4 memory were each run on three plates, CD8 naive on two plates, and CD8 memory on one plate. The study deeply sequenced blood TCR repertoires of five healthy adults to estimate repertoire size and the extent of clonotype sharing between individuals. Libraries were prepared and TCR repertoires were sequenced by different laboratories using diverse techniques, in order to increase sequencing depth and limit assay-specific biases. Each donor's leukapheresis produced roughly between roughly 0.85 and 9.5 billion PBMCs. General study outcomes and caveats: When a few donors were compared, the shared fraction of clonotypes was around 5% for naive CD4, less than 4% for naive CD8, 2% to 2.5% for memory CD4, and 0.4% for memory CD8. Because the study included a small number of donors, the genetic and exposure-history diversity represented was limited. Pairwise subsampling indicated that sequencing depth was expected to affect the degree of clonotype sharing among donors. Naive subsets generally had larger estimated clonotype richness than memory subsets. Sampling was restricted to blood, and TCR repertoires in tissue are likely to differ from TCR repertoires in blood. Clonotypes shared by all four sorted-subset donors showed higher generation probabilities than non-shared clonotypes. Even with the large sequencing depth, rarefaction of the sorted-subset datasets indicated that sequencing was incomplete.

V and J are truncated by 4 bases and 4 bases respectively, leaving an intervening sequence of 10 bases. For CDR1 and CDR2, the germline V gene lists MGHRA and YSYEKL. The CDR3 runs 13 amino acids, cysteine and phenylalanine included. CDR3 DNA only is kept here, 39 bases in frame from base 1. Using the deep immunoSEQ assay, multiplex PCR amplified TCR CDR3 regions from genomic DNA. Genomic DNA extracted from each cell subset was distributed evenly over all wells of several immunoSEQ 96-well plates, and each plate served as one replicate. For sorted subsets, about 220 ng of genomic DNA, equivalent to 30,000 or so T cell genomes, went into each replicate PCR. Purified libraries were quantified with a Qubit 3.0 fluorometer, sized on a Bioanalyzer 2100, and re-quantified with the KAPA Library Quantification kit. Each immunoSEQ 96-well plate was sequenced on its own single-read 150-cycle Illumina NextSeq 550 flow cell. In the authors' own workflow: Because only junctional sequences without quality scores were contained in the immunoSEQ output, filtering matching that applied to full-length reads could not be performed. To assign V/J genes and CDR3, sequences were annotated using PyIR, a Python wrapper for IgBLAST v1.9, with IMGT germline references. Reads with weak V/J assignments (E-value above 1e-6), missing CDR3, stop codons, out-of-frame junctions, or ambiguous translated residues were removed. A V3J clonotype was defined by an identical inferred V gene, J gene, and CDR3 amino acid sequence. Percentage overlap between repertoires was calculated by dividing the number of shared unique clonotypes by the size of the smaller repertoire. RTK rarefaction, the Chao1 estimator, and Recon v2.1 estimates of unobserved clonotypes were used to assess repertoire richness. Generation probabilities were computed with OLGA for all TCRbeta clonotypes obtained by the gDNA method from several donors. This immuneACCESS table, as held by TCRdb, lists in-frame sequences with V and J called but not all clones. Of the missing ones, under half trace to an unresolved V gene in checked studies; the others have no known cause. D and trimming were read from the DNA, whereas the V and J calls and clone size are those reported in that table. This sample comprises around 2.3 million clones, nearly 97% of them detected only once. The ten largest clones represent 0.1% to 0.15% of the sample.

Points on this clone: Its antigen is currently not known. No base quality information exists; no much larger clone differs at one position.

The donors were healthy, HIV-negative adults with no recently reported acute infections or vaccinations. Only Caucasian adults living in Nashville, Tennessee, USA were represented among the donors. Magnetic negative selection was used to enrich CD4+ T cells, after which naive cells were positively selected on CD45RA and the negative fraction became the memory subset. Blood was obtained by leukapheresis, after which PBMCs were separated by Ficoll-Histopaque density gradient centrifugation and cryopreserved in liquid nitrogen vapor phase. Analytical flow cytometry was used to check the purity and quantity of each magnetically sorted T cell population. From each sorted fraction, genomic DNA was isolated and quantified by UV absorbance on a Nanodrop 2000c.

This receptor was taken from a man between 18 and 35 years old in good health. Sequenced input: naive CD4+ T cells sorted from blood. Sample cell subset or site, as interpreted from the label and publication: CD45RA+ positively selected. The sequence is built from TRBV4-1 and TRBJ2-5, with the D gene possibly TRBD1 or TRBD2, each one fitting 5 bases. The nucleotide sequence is TGCGCCAGCAGCCTTCTTGGGGGAGAGACCCAGTACTTC. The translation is CASSLLGGETQYF.